This T cell receptor (beta chain) was identified during a study of blood T cell repertoires in COVID-19. Background on the study: Nucleic acid was either cDNA or gDNA, and it came from T cells, B-cell-depleted T cells, or PBMCs.

Per the original data handling: Reference gene primer amplification gave nucleated cell count estimates. Only in-frame clones appear in the TCRdb table, and some are missing; sequencing was by immunoSEQ multiplex PCR. V and J calls and clone size are those listed in that table; D and trimming were worked out from the DNA. The sample holds about 57,000 clones, 82% seen once. J gave up 3 bases and V 3 bases, and 5 bases lay outside the gene matches. Germline lookup yields CDR1 LGHNT and CDR2 FRNRAP. This CDR3 is built from 15 residues. Sequenced sample: peripheral blood. The gene calls are TRBV12-5 and TRBJ2-1; 7 nucleotides agree with TRBD1. This clonotype was sampled from a woman aged 55-69 years with acute or convalescent COVID-19. The CDR3 sequence: CASGLGTGVYNEQFF. Here the CDR3 DNA reads TGTGCTAGTGGTTTAGGAACAGGGGTCTACAATGAGCAGTTCTTC.